This TCR beta chain was captured in a study of blood T cells in healthy people across ages. In the study overall: Capture via template switching afforded approximately one barcoded beta molecule per two T cells.

Details on this clonotype: What it recognizes is unknown.

A J-beta primer mix and a sample-barcoded 5' primer were used in a second PCR of about 7 to 12 cycles. Each cDNA molecule received a tag from a template-switch adaptor that had 12 random nucleotides. TCRdb recomputed calls from the 5' RACE reads with MiXCR, one row per CDR3 protein. The sample records fewer than 700,000 distinct CDR3 sequences, around 48% being singletons. Per germline, CDR1 SQVTM and CDR2 ANQGSEA. V shed 6 bases, J shed 1 base, and the junction held 4 bases outside the gene matches. The CDR3 contains 14 residues. Healthy Russian Caucasian donors spanned ages roughly 6 to 90 years. Overall study findings and caveats: Aged donors had fewer naive CD4+ cells and lower diversity than long-lived donors.

The rearrangement links TRBV29-1 to TRBJ2-1; TRBD1 aligns across 9 bases. The specimen was blood. This receptor was obtained from a man older than 75 in good health. The CDR3 sequence is CSVRGQGSYNEQFF. The CDR3 DNA sequence: TGCAGCGTGAGGGGACAGGGATCCTACAATGAGCAGTTCTTC.